The clone carrying this T cell receptor beta chain was counted once. Its antigen remains unknown. This sample is part of a study of T cell repertoires in cytomegalovirus infection. Study-wide results and caveats: Clonotypes of TCR beta that were HLA-C-restricted and CMV-specific dominated the ex vivo response.

TCRdb reprocessed the reads with MiXCR, giving one entry per CDR3 protein. The table shows around 450,000 distinct CDR3 sequences, with roughly a third occurring only once. Sequences were obtained from PBMCs. The clonotype comes from a human donor in good health (CMV status not recorded). Some clones in this sample may be carry-over from other donors' samples.

CDR3 sequence: CSYAQGDRGFGNTIYF. In DNA, the CDR3 is TGCAGTTACGCCCAAGGGGACAGGGGATTTGGAAACACCATATATTTT. This chain uses TRBV20-1 with TRBJ1-3, with 10 bases aligning to TRBD1. The CDR3 covers 16 residues. CDR1 is DFQATT and CDR2 is SNEGSKA in the germline V gene (reference sequence). After removal of 8 bases from V and 3 bases from J, the junction contained 13 bases not matched to a gene.